Listed below are T cell receptor beta chains from one sample, sequenced in a study of early T cells in non-severe SARS-CoV-2 infection. TCRdb independently ran MiXCR on the 5' RACE reads; one entry per CDR3 protein. Here the sample spans around 27,000 distinct CDR3 sequences, 5.6% being singletons. What was sequenced was whole blood. The receptor set was obtained from an adult who was a healthcare worker with PCR-confirmed SARS-CoV-2 infection or an uninfected control (not recorded which). Both conserved end residues are part of each CDR3. Fields, in order: clone size, D gene, V gene, J gene, CDR3 protein, CDR3 DNA. D genes are given only for firm matches. The size field is filled for only some rows; it gives once, few, many or a size class.

>many|.|TRBV5-1|TRBJ1-1
CASSGDTEAFF
TGCGCCAGCAGTGGGGACACTGAAGCTTTCTTT
>many|.|TRBV7-2|TRBJ1-1
CASSSHRNTEAFF
TGTGCCAGCAGCTCCCACCGGAACACTGAAGCTTTCTTT
>many|.|TRBV5-6|TRBJ2-1
CASSWRRAEFDEQFF
TGTGCCAGCAGCTGGAGGAGGGCCGAGTTCGATGAGCAGTTCTTC
>many|.|TRBV11-1|TRBJ2-5
CASSPRIQETQYF
TGTGCCAGCAGCCCCCGAATCCAAGAGACCCAGTACTTC
>.|.|TRBV15|TRBJ2-1
CATSRDGANEQFF
TGTGCCACCAGCAGAGACGGGGCCAATGAGCAGTTCTTC
>.|.|TRBV12-3/TRBV12-4|TRBJ1-1
CASSLGGNTEAFF
TGTGCCAGCAGTTTAGGCGGGAACACTGAAGCTTTCTTT
>.|.|TRBV7-9|TRBJ2-1
CASGGYNEQFF
TGTGCCAGCGGAGGTTACAATGAGCAGTTCTTC
>few|.|TRBV7-9|TRBJ1-3
CASSLSPPGNTIYF
TGTGCCAGCAGCTTATCCCCCCCAGGAAACACCATATATTTT
>many|.|TRBV7-8|TRBJ1-2
CASSHRTTGTGYGYTF
TGTGCCAGCAGCCACCGAACGACGGGGACGGGGTATGGCTACACCTTC
>many|.|TRBV18|TRBJ1-3
CASSPVGEAGNTIYF
TGTGCCAGCTCACCGGTAGGGGAGGCCGGAAACACCATATATTTT
>many|.|TRBV7-9|TRBJ1-1
CASSTTGQPVAFF
TGTGCCAGCAGCACAACTGGACAACCCGTCGCTTTCTTT
>many|.|TRBV24-1|TRBJ2-3
CATSDQERTTDTQYF
TGTGCCACCAGTGATCAAGAGCGGACCACAGATACGCAGTATTTT
>many|TRBD2|TRBV10-3|TRBJ2-7
CAISAASGAYEQYF
TGTGCCATCAGTGCGGCTAGCGGGGCCTACGAGCAGTACTTC
>many|.|TRBV19|TRBJ2-1
CASSMRGGHGEQFF
TGTGCCAGTAGTATGAGAGGGGGACATGGTGAGCAGTTCTTC
>many|TRBD2|TRBV29-1|TRBJ2-1
CSVERYSGGANEQFF
TGCAGCGTTGAAAGGTATAGCGGGGGGGCTAATGAGCAGTTCTTC
>many|TRBD1|TRBV19|TRBJ1-5
CASRDRGAGGQPQHF
TGTGCCAGCCGGGACAGGGGGGCGGGAGGTCAGCCCCAGCATTTT
>medium-sized|.|TRBV20-1|TRBJ1-6
CSAREVAASSYNSPLHF
TGCAGTGCTAGAGAGGTGGCAGCGAGCTCCTATAATTCACCCCTCCACTTT
>many|TRBD2|TRBV5-1|TRBJ2-2
CASSPRLAGFFTGELFF
TGCGCCAGCTCCCCTCGGCTAGCGGGATTCTTCACCGGGGAGCTGTTTTTT
>many|TRBD1|TRBV11-2|TRBJ1-1
CASSDRGLTEAFF
TGTGCCAGCAGCGACAGGGGGCTGACTGAAGCTTTCTTT
>.|.|TRBV3-1|TRBJ2-3
CASCRTTDTQYF
TGTGCCAGCTGCCGAACCACAGATACGCAGTATTTT
>few|.|TRBV6-2/TRBV6-3|TRBJ2-2
CASKAGANTGELFF
TGTGCCAGCAAGGCGGGGGCTAACACCGGGGAGCTGTTTTTT
>.|.|TRBV10-3|TRBJ2-3
CAIQSRDTDTQYF
TGTGCCATCCAATCCCGGGACACAGATACGCAGTATTTT
>many|.|TRBV12-3/TRBV12-4|TRBJ2-3
CASSPDGADTQYF
TGTGCCAGCAGTCCGGACGGTGCAGATACGCAGTATTTT
>many|TRBD2|TRBV19|TRBJ2-3
CASREGLAGGDTQYF
TGTGCCAGTAGGGAAGGACTAGCGGGAGGGGATACGCAGTATTTT
>few|TRBD2|TRBV9|TRBJ2-3
CASSVGGRAGDTQYF
TGTGCCAGCAGCGTAGGCGGGAGGGCCGGGGATACGCAGTATTTT
>few|.|TRBV30|TRBJ2-3
CAWRLPPGPKYF
TGTGCCTGGAGACTACCACCGGGACCGAAGTATTTT